This is a list of T cell receptor beta chains from one sample in a study of blood T cell repertoires in COVID-19. Measured with immunoSEQ multiplex PCR; TCRdb has only the in-frame clones, and not every one. Here the sample spans around 30,000 clones, more than 60% being singletons. What was sequenced was peripheral blood. Every receptor here comes from a woman between 70 and 85 years old with active or convalescent COVID-19. CDR3s include the opening cysteine and the closing phenylalanine or tryptophan. Each record gives: J gene, clone size, D gene, V gene, CDR3 DNA, CDR3 protein. A D gene is named only where the DNA matches it firmly. Rows give clone size only sometimes, using once, few, many, or a class for an expanded clone.

>TRBJ1-2|-|-|TRBV30
TGTGCCTGGAGTGCAGTGAGGTATGGCTACACCTTC
CAWSAVRYGYTF
>TRBJ2-7|-|TRBD2|TRBV6-5
TGTGCCAGCAGCCGACTAGCGGGAGGCTACGAGCAGTACTTC
CASSRLAGGYEQYF
>TRBJ2-7|-|-|TRBV5-5
TGTGCCAGCAGCTTGGAACTACGCTCCTACGAGCAGTACTTC
CASSLELRSYEQYF
>TRBJ2-7|-|TRBD2|TRBV15
TGTGCCACCAGCAGGGGGGGACTAGCGCGTTTGAACGAGCAGTACTTC
CATSRGGLARLNEQYF
>TRBJ2-7|-|TRBD1|TRBV28
TGTGCCAGCAGCCCTTTAGGACAGGGGGCGGCTTACGAGCAGTACTTC
CASSPLGQGAAYEQYF
>TRBJ1-2|once|TRBD1|TRBV5-6
TGTGCCAGCAGCTTACCGACAGGGGGCGGCTACACCTTC
CASSLPTGGGYTF
>TRBJ2-7|-|TRBD1|TRBV24-1
TGTGCCACCAGTGCAGGGGGTCCCTACGAGCAGTACTTC
CATSAGGPYEQYF
>TRBJ1-3|-|TRBD1|TRBV11-3
TGTGCCAGCAGCCCGGGACAGGGGCCCGGAAACACCATATATTTT
CASSPGQGPGNTIYF
>TRBJ2-3|-|-|TRBV5-1
TGCGCCAGCAGCTTGGTTGGGGGTGGAGGGTCCACAGATACGCAGTATTTT
CASSLVGGGGSTDTQYF
>TRBJ2-3|once|TRBD2|TRBV9
TGTGCCAGCAGCGGGACTAGCGGGGGGATAAATACGCAGTATTTT
CASSGTSGGINTQYF
>TRBJ2-3|-|-|TRBV11-3
TGTGCCAGCAGCTTAGGACAGTCTCCTAGCACAGATACGCAGTATTTT
CASSLGQSPSTDTQYF
>TRBJ2-3|once|TRBD2|TRBV6-2/TRBV6-3
TGTGCCAGCAGTTACTTCTTAGTGGGACTAGTGGGCACAGATACGCAGTATTTT
CASSYFLVGLVGTDTQYF
>TRBJ1-2|-|-|TRBV19
TGTGCCAGTTCGGAAATAGGAGGGGCTTTCTATGGCTACACCTTC
CASSEIGGAFYGYTF
>TRBJ2-7|-|TRBD2|TRBV29-1
TGCAGCGTTCGAGGTGCGGGGGGGTACTACGAGCAGTACTTC
CSVRGAGGYYEQYF
>TRBJ2-1|-|-|TRBV19
TGTGCCAGTAGTATCGACAGTACCTACAATGAGCAGTTCTTC
CASSIDSTYNEQFF